Listed here is a single T cell receptor beta chain. Antigen specificity is unknown. The study defined stable Graves' hyperthyroidism as no ophthalmopathy progression within 18 months. Reasons for excluding patients were uncontrolled infection, other autoimmune disease, pregnancy or lactation. This entry comes from a study of T cells in Graves' hyperthyroidism and ophthalmopathy. RNA transcripts yielded amplified TCR beta CDR3 regions. The TCR CDR3 was amplified in a first-round RT-PCR using the HTBI primer set. TCRdb re-derived calls from the multiplex PCR reads in MiXCR, one entry per CDR3 protein. This sample has some 560,000 distinct CDR3 sequences, with approximately 15% found just once. Points from the study as a whole: A model of 13 V-J pairs discriminated ophthalmopathy from stable hyperthyroidism. Most clonotypes expanded in the thyroid (above 0.001) were also present in blood.

The TCR sequence derives from a woman in her twenties or thirties with Graves' hyperthyroidism. The sequenced material came from blood.

The CDR3, as DNA: TGTGCCTGGAGTGTAGGACAAGGGAGTGGAGCTTTCTTT. This gives the protein CAWSVGQGSGAFF. The chain links TRBV30 to TRBJ1-1; D is possibly TRBD1 (5 bases). Trimming took 0 bases from V and 10 from J, leaving 15 bases between them. Germline-derived CDR1 and CDR2 are GTSNPN and SVGIG (reference sequence). The CDR3 runs to 13 residues.